The 5 T cell receptor beta chains reported below all come from one sample, sequenced in a study of T cells after yellow fever vaccination. TCRdb reprocessed the 5' RACE reads via MiXCR and lists one record per CDR3 protein. This table holds tens of thousands of distinct CDR3 sequences, around 5.4% found once. Material: PBMCs, either bulk or a sorted T-cell subset (CD4+, CD8+, memory, or dextramer-sorted; not recorded which), obtained on the day of the yellow fever booster vaccination. These receptors originate from a man aged 18 to 29 who received the YFV17D yellow fever vaccine.

This clonotype has at least ten counts. The V and J genes are TRBV6-5 and TRBJ1-5; 9 bases map to TRBD1. Germline V lookup: CDR1 MNHEY, CDR2 SVGAGI. Trimming at V came to 6 bases and at J to 6 bases, leaving 6 bases not matched to a gene. This CDR3 region has 14 residues. The CDR3 spells CASSLGQGSQPQHF. The CDR3 nucleotides read TGTGCCAGCAGCCTTGGACAGGGGAGTCAGCCCCAGCATTTT.

This clonotype has at least ten counts. The CDR3 DNA is TGCGCCAGCAGCCAAGATGGGTTCCGGAGCGGGGGTTCGCAAGAGACCCAGTACTTC. It is translated as CASSQDGFRSGGSQETQYF. The chain combines TRBV4-1 with TRBJ2-5; 8 positions agree with TRBD2. The trim removed 0 bases at V and 2 bases at J, leaving 14 bases unmatched. The CDR3 sequence is 19 residues long. Looked up from germline, CDR1 is MGHRA and CDR2 is YSYEKL.

The sample holds a few counts of this clonotype. This chain uses TRBV2 with TRBJ2-2, with D perhaps matching TRBD1 (6 bases). Germline V gene lookup returns CDR1 SNHLY and CDR2 FYNNEI. Trimming shortened V by 6 bases and J by 1 base, and 12 bases separated the two germline ends. The CDR3 covers 15 residues. This CDR3 is CASRTTGMNTGELFF. The CDR3 DNA is TGTGCCAGCAGGACGACAGGAATGAACACCGGGGAGCTGTTTTTT.

The sample holds many counts of this clonotype. J is TRBJ1-5 and V is TRBV6-5; weak D call: TRBD1 (5 bases). V dropped 4 bases and J dropped 3 bases, with 13 bases sitting between them. There are 15 residues in the CDR3. In germline, CDR1 is MNHEY, CDR2 SVGAGI. CDR3 region: CASSSGDGFNQPQHF. The CDR3 region has the DNA TGTGCCAGCAGTTCTGGGGACGGATTCAATCAGCCCCAGCATTTT.

This clonotype was detected many times. The chain recombines TRBV7-8 with TRBJ2-2, with no clear D. The CDR3 contains 15 residues. Germline assignment: CDR1 SGHVS and CDR2 FQNEAQ. Trimming stripped 0 bases from V and 6 bases from J, with 11 bases between. In DNA form, the CDR3 reads TGTGCCAGCAGCTTAGCGGTCGGAGAACCCGGGGAGCTGTTTTTT. Its protein product is CASSLAVGEPGELFF.